The next 23 T cell receptor beta chains were all read from a single sample in a study of OX40 agonist ivuxolimab in advanced cancers. Preparation of the library involved the immunoSEQ multiplex PCR assay. As stored in TCRdb, this immuneACCESS dataset retains in-frame rearrangements with V and J assigned. A fraction of the clones does not appear; measured against another copy, unresolved V genes explain less than half of the discrepancy, and the remainder lacks a known reason. The sample table lists about 64,000 clones, roughly 80% of them with a count of one. Together, the top ten hold roughly 1.2% of the sample. Sample: CD4+ or CD8+ T cells sorted from blood, taken in a trial of the OX40 agonist ivuxolimab. These receptors originate from an adult with an advanced solid tumor such as melanoma, head and neck, liver or kidney cancer.

The chain recombines TRBV25-1 with TRBJ2-7; D gene uncertain. CDR1 MGHDK and CDR2 SYGVNS come from the germline V gene. The CDR3 contains 14 residues. The ends were cut back, 1 base at V and 7 bases at J, with 14 bases in the middle. The DNA for the CDR3 is TGTGCCAGCAGTGAATTGGGCCTGGACGGGGAGCAGTACTTC. It codes for CASSELGLDGEQYF.

V and J are TRBV6-1 and TRBJ1-2; D remains unclear. The germline V gene encodes CDR1 MNHNS and CDR2 SASEGT. Trimming left V 2 bases short and J 6 bases short, with 10 bases between. This CDR3 has 13 residues. CDR3 amino acids: CASSERVADGYTF. The CDR3 coding sequence is TGTGCCAGCAGTGAAAGGGTCGCCGATGGCTACACCTTC.

The chain joins TRBV7-9 to TRBJ1-1, with no clear D. In germline, CDR1 is SEHNR, CDR2 FQNEAQ (reference sequence). V was shortened by 3 bases and J by 0 bases, with 20 bases between the two germline ends. The CDR3 has 18 amino acids. CDR3 in DNA: TGTGCCAGCAGCTTTTTAAACTTGGCGGGCAGTATGAACACTGAAGCTTTCTTT. This encodes CASSFLNLAGSMNTEAFF.

The chain has TRBV5-1 and TRBJ2-2; D possibly corresponds to TRBD2 (5 bases). The CDR3 length is 15 residues. Germline V gene data show CDR1 as SGHRS and CDR2 as YFSETQ. With 7 bases removed from V and 4 bases from J, the gap between germline ends came to 17 bases. CDR3 amino acids: CASGPNRGGTGELFF. CDR3 sequence (DNA): TGCGCCAGCGGCCCGAATCGGGGTGGCACCGGGGAGCTGTTTTTT.

This chain connects TRBV5-1 to TRBJ2-5; the match to TRBD2 covers 13 bases. The V segment lost 3 bases and the J segment 5 bases; nucleotides outside the gene matches: 4. Germline lookup yields CDR1 SGHRS and CDR2 YFSETQ. The CDR3 covers 15 residues. In DNA, the CDR3 is TGCGCCAGCAGCTCACTAGCGGGGGGGATCGAGACCCAGTACTTC. It yields the protein CASSSLAGGIETQYF.

The sample holds one count of this clone. The genes are TRBV5-1 and TRBJ2-3; TRBD2 aligns across 10 bases. Trimming took 0 bases from V and 7 from J; bases not matched to a gene: 5. The CDR3 extends over 15 amino acids. Germline CDR1 reads SGHRS; CDR2 reads YFSETQ. The CDR3 is CASSLAAGGWNTQYF. The CDR3 coding sequence is TGCGCCAGCAGCTTGGCAGCGGGGGGGTGGAATACGCAGTATTTT.

The chain links TRBV6-1 to TRBJ2-1; no definite D call. CDR3 length: 14 residues. Per germline, CDR1 MNHNS and CDR2 SASEGT. Trimming took off 4 bases at V and 2 bases at J, with 9 bases between the two ends. Here the CDR3 DNA reads TGTGCCAGCAGTGTCGGTTTCACCTACAATGAGCAGTTCTTC. It encodes CASSVGFTYNEQFF.

This clone appeared once. The rearrangement uses TRBV29-1 and TRBJ2-2; D might be TRBD1 (5 bases). Trimming shortened V by 4 bases and J by 3 bases, and 12 bases separated the two germline ends. This CDR3 contains 14 residues. Germline V gene data show CDR1 as SQVTM and CDR2 as ANQGSEA. CDR3 in DNA: TGCAGCGTTGGAGTCTCAGGGTACACCGGGGAGCTGTTTTTT. Encoded protein: CSVGVSGYTGELFF.

The chain is built from TRBV5-1 and TRBJ2-5; D not certain. The CDR3 is 11 residues long. The germline gives CDR1 SGHRS, CDR2 YFSETQ. Trimming left V 4 bases short and J 5 bases short, with 6 bases between. CDR3 in DNA: TGCGCCAGCAGCAGTCAGGAGACCCAGTACTTC. This encodes CASSSQETQYF. Looking up the rest from reference TRBV5-1 and TRBJ2-5 gives the full variable domain: KAGVTQTPRYLIKTRGQQVTLSCSPISGHRSVSWYQQTPGQGLQFLFEYFSETQRNKGNFPGRFSGRQFSNSRSEMNVSTLELGDSALYLCASSSQETQYFGPGTRLLVL.

This chain links TRBV13 with TRBJ1-2; possibly TRBD1 for D (6 bases). The V gene's germline CDR1 is PRHDT and CDR2 FYEKMQ (reference sequence). There are 16 residues in the CDR3. Deletions cut 4 bases from V and 0 bases from J, with 15 bases between. CDR3 sequence reads: CASSSPSGQPNYGYTF. DNA of the CDR3: TGTGCCAGCAGCTCACCTAGTGGACAGCCTAACTATGGCTACACCTTC.

The CDR3 coding sequence is TGCGCCAGCAGCGCGTCAGGGCTAGAGACCCAGTACTTC. Encoded protein: CASSASGLETQYF. The rearrangement uses TRBV5-1 and TRBJ2-5; maybe TRBD1 (5 bases). Germline loops: CDR1 SGHRS, CDR2 YFSETQ. Trimming took 4 bases from V and 4 from J, leaving 11 bases between them. This CDR3 spans 13 amino acids.

The rearrangement links TRBV6-1 to TRBJ1-1; D might be TRBD1 (6 bases). The germline V gene encodes CDR1 MNHNS and CDR2 SASEGT. This CDR3 region has 13 residues. With 7 bases removed from V and 9 bases from J, the gap between germline ends came to 18 bases. The CDR3 sequence is CASTTGGGKKAFF. The CDR3 nucleotides are TGTGCCAGCACAACAGGAGGGGGGAAAAAAGCTTTCTTT.

The chain combines TRBV18 with TRBJ1-2; tentative D call: TRBD1 (5 bases). The germline CDR1 and CDR2 sequences are KGHSH and LQKENI. The length of the CDR3 is 17 residues. The V end lost 0 bases, the J end lost 3 bases, and 17 bases lay between the germline ends. CDR3 loop: CASSPPKGAQGDYGYTF. The CDR3 region has the DNA TGTGCCAGCTCACCACCCAAAGGGGCCCAGGGAGACTATGGCTACACCTTC.

The rearrangement joins TRBV19 to TRBJ1-2; no definite D call. The CDR3 contains 13 residues. V was clipped by 5 bases and J by 4 bases, with 11 bases between them. Germline V lookup: CDR1 LNHDA, CDR2 SQIVND (reference sequence). CDR3 sequence: CASSSRTGYGYTF. The CDR3, as DNA: TGTGCCAGTAGTTCCCGGACCGGCTATGGCTACACCTTC. Based on the CDR3 plus reference TRBV19 and TRBJ1-2, the full variable domain is DGGITQSPKYLFRKEGQNVTLSCEQNLNHDAMYWYRQDPGQGLRLIYYSQIVNDFQKGDIAEGYSVSREKKESFPLTVTSAQKNPTAFYLCASSSRTGYGYTFGSGTRLTVV.

The genes are TRBV5-1 and TRBJ1-2; 10 nucleotides line up with TRBD1. Germline V CDR1 and CDR2: SGHRS, YFSETQ. The CDR3 is 15 residues long. The trim removed 3 bases at V and 4 bases at J, leaving 6 bases unmatched. The CDR3 loop reads CASSSTGGGFYGYTF. The CDR3 DNA is TGCGCCAGCAGCTCGACAGGGGGCGGTTTCTATGGCTACACCTTC.

This clone appeared a few times. The V and J genes are TRBV6-5 and TRBJ2-7; no clear D gene. The CDR3 consists of 14 residues. The germline V and J ends were trimmed by 6 bases and 2 bases, with 14 bases remaining between them. The germline gives CDR1 MNHEY, CDR2 SVGAGI. Here the CDR3 DNA reads TGTGCCAGCAGGACTCTCTCGGATGCCTACGAGCAGTACTTC. It specifies CASRTLSDAYEQYF.

The table lists this clone with a few counts. DNA of the CDR3: TGTGCCAGCAGTTTAAGTGTGAACACTGAAGCTTTCTTT. Its translation: CASSLSVNTEAFF. This chain links TRBV28 with TRBJ1-1; D is undetermined. The CDR3 is made up of 13 amino acids. Germline CDR1 and CDR2: MDHEN and SYDVKM. The V end lost 2 bases, the J end lost 0 bases, and 4 bases lay between the germline ends.

This chain joins TRBV19 and TRBJ1-5; D possibly corresponds to TRBD1 (6 bases). The germline V gene has CDR1 LNHDA and CDR2 SQIVND (reference sequence). The CDR3 is made up of 16 amino acids. V was trimmed by 0 bases and J by 1 base, leaving 10 bases between them. The CDR3 here is CASSIDTGRSNQPQHF. Written as DNA, the CDR3 is TGTGCCAGTAGTATAGACACAGGGAGGAGCAATCAGCCCCAGCATTTT.

The rearrangement joins TRBV7-8 to TRBJ2-1, with 10 bases that match TRBD2. There are 16 residues in the CDR3. V lost 5 bases to trimming and J lost 4 bases; unmatched junction nucleotides: 8. The germline V gene has CDR1 SGHVS and CDR2 FQNEAQ. CDR3 region: CASSRSGGALYNEQFF. Written as DNA, the CDR3 is TGTGCCAGCAGCCGAAGCGGGGGGGCCCTTTACAATGAGCAGTTCTTC.

The sample holds a few counts of this clone. V is TRBV4-1 and J is TRBJ2-5; D perhaps matches TRBD1 (6 bases). Per the germline V gene, CDR1 is MGHRA and CDR2 is YSYEKL. Trimming cost V 5 bases and J 3 bases, with 10 bases left between them. This CDR3 contains 13 residues. In DNA, the CDR3 is TGCGCCAGCAGCGCCCGGACAGAAGAGACCCAGTACTTC. Protein: CASSARTEETQYF.

Details on this clone: One junction end disagrees with the germline gene, perhaps due to a read error. The V call is TRBV5-1, the J call TRBJ1-2; possible D gene TRBD1, 5 bases. This CDR3 region has 14 residues. CDR1 is SGHRS and CDR2 is YFSETQ in the germline V gene. In nucleotides, the CDR3 is TGTGCCAGCAGCTTGGGGACGGTCCTCGATGGCTACACCTTC. Protein product: CASSLGTVLDGYTF. The full variable domain, rest sourced from reference TRBV5-1 and TRBJ1-2, is KAGVTQTPRYLIKTRGQQVTLSCSPISGHRSVSWYQQTPGQGLQFLFEYFSETQRNKGNFPGRFSGRQFSNSRSEMNVSTLELGDSALYLCASSLGTVLDGYTFGSGTRLTVV.

The chain employs TRBV7-2 and TRBJ1-1; 8 bases map to TRBD1. The CDR3 contains 13 residues. Germline lookup yields CDR1 SGHTA and CDR2 FQGNSA. Losses at the gene ends were 2 bases for V and 6 bases for J; bases not matched to a gene: 2. CDR3 protein: CASSLTQGAEAFF. CDR3 DNA: TGTGCCAGCAGCTTAACACAGGGGGCTGAAGCTTTCTTT.

The rearrangement joins TRBV29-1 to TRBJ1-2, with a possible D match to TRBD1 (6 bases). The CDR3 contains 12 residues. The germline CDR1 and CDR2 sequences are SQVTM and ANQGSEA. Trimming shortened V by 7 bases and J by 8 bases, and 17 bases separated the two germline ends. CDR3 amino acids: CSARDISFGYTF. In DNA form, the CDR3 reads TGCAGCGCTCGGGACATTTCCTTCGGCTACACCTTC.